The 7 T cell receptor beta chains given below trace back to one sample, sequenced in a study of monozygotic twins with inflammatory bowel disease. TCRdb re-analyzed the 5' RACE reads; it lists each CDR3 protein once, without DNA. This sample contains fewer than 400,000 distinct CDR3 sequences. Sample: blood. All receptors derive from a human donor with ulcerative colitis or Crohn's disease, or a healthy co-twin of an affected twin (not recorded which).

This chain links TRBV7-2 with TRBJ1-5; the D call from TCRdb, TRBD1, cannot be confirmed without DNA. The V gene's germline CDR1 is SGHTA and CDR2 FQGNSA. The CDR3 runs to 15 residues. CDR3 residues: CASSSDSSRGQPQHF.

V gene TRBV4-3 combines with J gene TRBJ2-3; TCRdb designates TRBD2, a call that cannot be tested without DNA. The V gene's germline CDR1 is LGHNA and CDR2 YSLEER. CDR3 length equals 18 residues. This chain's CDR3 is CASSQESRSAGTTDTQYF.

The chain carries TRBV19 and TRBJ1-5; TCRdb indicates TRBD1, and absent DNA this call remains unverified. Germline V gene sequence: CDR1 LNHDA, CDR2 SQIVND (reference sequence). This CDR3 has 14 residues. CDR3 loop: CASSSRGLNQPQHF.

The chain carries TRBV19 and TRBJ2-7; no DNA is available, so the TRBD2 call from TCRdb remains unchecked. There are 13 residues in the CDR3. Germline-derived CDR1 and CDR2 are LNHDA and SQIVND (reference sequence). CDR3 amino acids: CASRSDVAAEQYF. Combining the CDR3 with reference TRBV19 and TRBJ2-7 gives the whole variable domain DGGITQSPKYLFRKEGQNVTLSCEQNLNHDAMYWYRQDPGQGLRLIYYSQIVNDFQKGDIAEGYSVSREKKESFPLTVTSAQKNPTAFYLCASRSDVAAEQYFGPGTRLTVT.

The CDR3 loop is CASSLGIGAQLNEKLFF. This chain joins TRBV7-9 and TRBJ1-4; the TCRdb call, TRBD1, lacks DNA for checking. Per the germline V gene, CDR1 is SEHNR and CDR2 is FQNEAQ (reference sequence). CDR3 length equals 17 residues.

This rearrangement joins TRBV4-3 to TRBJ2-6; TCRdb proposes TRBD1, but this gene call is untestable without DNA. The CDR3 is 18 residues long. CDR1 and CDR2 from the germline V gene are LGHNA and YSLEER. The CDR3 sequence is CASSQAGQASSGANVLTF.

The CDR3 sequence: CAISESISADLTDTQYF. The chain links TRBV10-3 to TRBJ2-3. The CDR3 loop spans 17 amino acids. The V gene's germline CDR1 is ENHRY and CDR2 SYGVKD.